A single sample is the source of the 24 T cell receptor beta chains below, sequenced in a study of control samples from healthy donors and cancer patients (dated by TCRdb to the early 2020s). Receptors were amplified or captured by the immunoSEQ multiplex PCR assay. Not all clones reach the TCRdb copy of this immuneACCESS table, which keeps in-frame sequences only. Checked studies attribute under half of the gap to unresolved V genes and leave the rest unexplained. The sample table holds 390,000 or so clones, of which more than 80% were seen once. The top ten hold around 6.5% of the sample. Sequencing used PBMCs. Receptor source: a man aged 40-50 years with head and neck cancer.

The chain has TRBV16 and TRBJ2-1, with 9 bases fitting TRBD1. V trimming: 5 bases; J trimming: 8 bases; junction bases outside the gene matches: 4. The CDR3 runs 13 residues. Germline CDR1 reads KGHSY; CDR2 reads FQNENV. CDR3 bases: TGTGCCAGCAGCGATACAGGGGGCGATGAGCAGTTCTTC. Protein product: CASSDTGGDEQFF.

The V call is TRBV19, the J call TRBJ1-2, with a possible D match to TRBD1 (5 bases). The CDR3 loop spans 12 amino acids. Germline values: CDR1 LNHDA, CDR2 SQIVND (reference sequence). V was shortened by 5 bases and J by 4 bases, with 8 bases between the two germline ends. CDR3 nucleotide sequence: TGTGCCAGTAGTCGGGGCCTCTATGGCTACACCTTC. It translates to CASSRGLYGYTF.

This sequence joins TRBV5-1 and TRBJ2-5, with 7 bases identical to TRBD1. The CDR3 has 13 residues. V lost 0 bases, J lost 4 bases, and 0 bases stayed unmatched. Per germline, CDR1 SGHRS and CDR2 YFSETQ. The CDR3 bases are TGCGCCAGCAGCTTGGACAGGGGAGAGACCCAGTACTTC. It specifies CASSLDRGETQYF.

This chain connects TRBV30 to TRBJ1-1; a weak D match, TRBD1 (6 bases). The CDR3 is 14 residues long. V dropped 8 bases and J dropped 2 bases, with 18 bases sitting between them. Germline V CDR1 and CDR2: GTSNPN, SVGIG (reference sequence). The CDR3 sequence: CARSSGTLNTEAFF. The CDR3, as DNA: TGTGCCCGCTCTTCCGGGACACTCAACACTGAAGCTTTCTTT.

V is TRBV13 and J is TRBJ2-1; 8 nucleotides align to TRBD2. The CDR3 covers 15 residues. Germline V gene sequence: CDR1 PRHDT, CDR2 FYEKMQ (reference sequence). V dropped 3 bases and J dropped 9; count of bases not matched to a gene: 10. The chain's CDR3 is CASSFPGTSGSEQFF. CDR3 coding DNA: TGTGCCAGCAGCTTCCCCGGGACTAGTGGAAGTGAGCAGTTCTTC.

This chain links TRBV5-6 with TRBJ2-2; D tentatively reads TRBD1 or TRBD2 (6 bases each). Germline CDR1 SGHDT, CDR2 YYEEEE. CDR3 length: 14 residues. V was pared by 5 bases and J by 6 bases, with 14 bases between. The CDR3 DNA reads as TGTGCCAGCAGACCCCAGGGGAGGCCCGGGGAGCTGTTTTTT. Amino acid sequence: CASRPQGRPGELFF.

This clone has just a few counts. This chain joins TRBV9 and TRBJ2-5, with D perhaps matching TRBD2 (5 bases). Trimming left V 0 bases short and J 1 base short, with 10 bases between. The CDR3 covers 15 residues. Germline values: CDR1 SGDLS, CDR2 YYNGEE. The CDR3 DNA reads as TGTGCCAGCAGCGTAGGAGGGTATCCCCAAGAGACCCAGTACTTC. Translating gives CASSVGGYPQETQYF.

The rearrangement uses TRBV19 and TRBJ1-2; TRBD1 matches at 7 bases. Trimming took 3 bases from V and 5 from J; bases not matched to a gene: 3. This CDR3 contains 13 residues. CDR1 and CDR2 from the germline V gene are LNHDA and SQIVND (reference sequence). CDR3 coding DNA: TGTGCCAGTAGTATCGAGGACAGGTATGGCTACACCTTC. It is translated as CASSIEDRYGYTF.

The V and J genes are TRBV3-1 (or the pseudogene TRBV3-2) and TRBJ2-2; D is unresolved. CDR3 size: 16 residues. Germline lookup yields CDR1 LGHDT and CDR2 YNNKEL (reference sequence). Trimming took 2 bases from V and 2 from J, leaving 12 bases between them. The CDR3 reads CASSQLGGANTGELFF. The CDR3 nucleotides read TGTGCCAGCAGCCAACTTGGCGGTGCTAACACCGGGGAGCTGTTTTTT.

The CDR3 nucleotides read TGTGCCAGCAGCCCTAGGAAGGCGACAGGCCGCGGGTCCAAAAACATTCAGTACTTC. Its protein product is CASSPRKATGRGSKNIQYF. The J gene is TRBJ2-4, the V gene TRBV7-8; D is possibly TRBD1 (6 bases). Germline V lookup: CDR1 SGHVS, CDR2 FQNEAQ. Deletions cut 5 bases from V and 2 bases from J, with 25 bases between. The CDR3 runs 19 residues.

The chain uses TRBV29-1 and TRBJ1-2; 9 positions match TRBD1. Germline CDR1 SQVTM, CDR2 ANQGSEA. J was trimmed by 4 bases and V by 2 bases; bases with no gene match: 2. The CDR3 has 13 residues. The CDR3 is CSVETGGGYGYTF. The CDR3 nucleotides read TGCAGCGTTGAAACAGGGGGCGGCTATGGCTACACCTTC.

The rearrangement links TRBV6-5 to TRBJ1-6, with a tentative D call TRBD1 (5 bases). This CDR3 contains 14 residues. The V gene lost 9 bases and the J gene lost 8 bases, with 17 bases spanning the gap. Germline-derived CDR1 and CDR2 are MNHEY and SVGAGI. Here the CDR3 reads CASENRDGYSPLHF. In nucleotides, the CDR3 is TGTGCCAGTGAAAACCGGGACGGTTATTCACCCCTCCACTTT.

A single count supports this clone. The chain combines TRBV18 with TRBJ2-5; D might be TRBD2 (5 bases). The CDR3 is 13 amino acids. The ends were cut back, 6 bases at V and 5 bases at J, with 13 bases in the middle. Germline CDR1 and CDR2: KGHSH and LQKENI. Written as DNA, the CDR3 is TGTGCCAGCTCCCAGGAGAGGGAGGAGACCCAGTACTTC. This encodes CASSQEREETQYF. Based on the CDR3 plus reference TRBV18 and TRBJ2-5, the full variable domain is NAGVMQNPRHLVRRRGQEARLRCSPMKGHSHVYWYRQLPEEGLKFMVYLQKENIIDESGMPKERFSAEFPKEGPSILRIQQVVRGDSAAYFCASSQEREETQYFGPGTRLLVL.

This chain joins TRBV19 and TRBJ1-5; TRBD1 aligns across 7 bases. Trimming took 2 bases from V and 0 from J; bases not matched to a gene: 4. This CDR3 has 16 residues. Germline V gene lookup returns CDR1 LNHDA and CDR2 SQIVND (reference sequence). The CDR3: CASSIRGGLSNQPQHF. For the CDR3, the DNA is TGTGCCAGTAGTATAAGAGGGGGCCTTAGCAATCAGCCCCAGCATTTT.

This chain's CDR3 is CASSPGGGISYEQYF. The DNA of the CDR3 is TGTGCCAGCAGCCCTGGGGGGGGTATCTCCTACGAGCAGTACTTC. The chain carries TRBV7-9 and TRBJ2-7, with TRBD2 matching 7 bases. The length of the CDR3 is 15 residues. Germline-derived CDR1 and CDR2 are SEHNR and FQNEAQ (reference sequence). Unmatched junction bases numbered 7, after V lost 5 bases and J lost 0 bases.

The V call is TRBV12-3 or TRBV12-4, the J call TRBJ1-2; D perhaps matches TRBD1 (5 bases). The CDR3 runs 11 residues. V lost 6 bases to trimming and J lost 9 bases, with 11 bases between them. The CDR3, as DNA: TGTGCCAGCAGCTTTGGGGCGAGCTACACCTTC. Its protein is CASSFGASYTF.

The chain uses TRBV7-8 and TRBJ2-2, with D unclear. The germline CDR1 and CDR2 sequences are SGHVS and FQNEAQ. The CDR3 totals 12 residues. V dropped 3 bases and J dropped 7 bases, with 6 bases sitting between them. The CDR3, as DNA: TGTGCCAGCAGCTTGGGTAGCGGGGAGCTGTTTTTT. Translation: CASSLGSGELFF.

The CDR3: CASSQGQSGNEKLFF. The DNA for the CDR3 is TGTGCCAGCAGCCAAGGACAGTCGGGTAATGAAAAACTGTTTTTT. J is TRBJ1-4 and V is TRBV27; perhaps TRBD1 as D (6 bases). CDR1 MNHEY and CDR2 SMNVEV come from the germline V gene (reference sequence). V was clipped by 6 bases and J by 4 bases, with 15 bases between them. The CDR3 has 15 residues.

The rearrangement links TRBV19 to TRBJ2-7, with 9 bases matching TRBD1. The J segment lost 6 bases and the V segment lost 5 bases, leaving 8 bases of the junction unmatched. The CDR3 consists of 14 residues. The germline V gene has CDR1 LNHDA and CDR2 SQIVND (reference sequence). The CDR3 is CASSVDRGVGEQYF. The CDR3 DNA sequence: TGTGCCAGTAGTGTGGACAGGGGAGTTGGCGAGCAGTACTTC.

The rearrangement uses TRBV7-2 and TRBJ1-4; D not resolved. Germline loops: CDR1 SGHTA, CDR2 FQGNSA. The CDR3 spans 13 residues. Trimming pared 3 bases from V and 4 bases from J, leaving 6 bases between. CDR3 DNA: TGTGCCAGCAGCTTCTGGGTTAATGAAAAACTGTTTTTT. It translates to CASSFWVNEKLFF.

This chain joins TRBV28 and TRBJ2-5; 12 bases are a match to TRBD2. The CDR3 sequence is 15 residues long. J was trimmed by 6 bases and V by 5 bases; bases with no gene match: 7. Germline V gene data show CDR1 as MDHEN and CDR2 as SYDVKM. CDR3 DNA: TGTGCCAGCAGTCTCCTGACTAGCGGGGGAAAGACCCAGTACTTC. Protein sequence: CASSLLTSGGKTQYF.

Worth noting for this clone: The sample has other DNA sequences that encode this CDR3 too. The rearrangement uses TRBV5-1 and TRBJ2-1; TRBD1 aligns across 7 bases. V was clipped by 0 bases and J by 1 base; unmatched bases: 1. This CDR3 has 15 residues. The germline V gene has CDR1 SGHRS and CDR2 YFSETQ. CDR3 residues: CASSLGTGSYNEQFF. In nucleotides, the CDR3 is TGCGCCAGCAGCTTGGGGACAGGTTCCTACAATGAGCAGTTCTTC.

Only one count was recorded for this clone. The chain employs TRBV5-3 and TRBJ1-5; no definite D call. Being an ORF, TRBV5-3 has a function that is uncertain. Trimming took off 4 bases at V and 2 bases at J, with 13 bases between the two ends. The length of the CDR3 is 15 residues. CDR3 DNA: TGTGCCAGAAGCAGAGGCGTCCCCGGCAATCAGCCCCAGCATTTT. Translation: CARSRGVPGNQPQHF.

The rearrangement uses TRBV25-1 and TRBJ1-4; 7 nucleotides line up with TRBD1. V dropped 3 bases and J dropped 1; count of bases not matched to a gene: 2. CDR3 size: 15 residues. Germline CDR1 is MGHDK and CDR2 is SYGVNS. The CDR3 is CASSERQGTNEKLFF. The DNA of the CDR3 is TGTGCCAGCAGTGAGAGACAGGGAACTAATGAAAAACTGTTTTTT.